This T cell receptor (beta chain) emerged from a study of T cells in localized non-small cell lung cancer. This clone has more than one count but fewer than ten. The protocol was immunoSEQ multiplex PCR, while the TCRdb copy is restricted to in-frame clones and leaves out a portion. The sample has some 3,500 clones; around a quarter are singletons. The germline V gene encodes CDR1 SGHNT and CDR2 YENEEA. Trimming took off 5 bases at V and 3 bases at J, with 16 bases between the two ends. CDR3 length: 15 residues. The sequencing used lung tumor tissue, collected before any cancer treatment. The sequence came from a male donor at least 60 years old with stage I lung adenocarcinoma. The chain recombines TRBV11-3 with TRBJ1-1; TRBD1 is a possible D gene (6 bases). The CDR3 loop reads CASSQQTGWDTEAFF. DNA of the CDR3: TGTGCCAGCAGCCAACAGACAGGATGGGACACTGAAGCTTTCTTT.